The rows below give T cell receptor beta chains drawn from one sample of a study of healthy donors' naive CD4 and CD8 T cells. A single record per CDR3 protein comes from TCRdb applying MiXCR to the reads. The sample carries about 180,000 distinct CDR3 sequences, 65% to 80% recorded once. Sequencing was performed on naive CD4+ and CD8+ T cells sorted from blood, pooled from several donors. The receptors come from a pool of human donors in good health; the sample pools cells from several healthy donors. CDR3s include the opening cysteine and the closing phenylalanine or tryptophan. The D gene is left open where the match is weak. Clone size appears in some rows only: once, few, many, or a class for an expanded clone.

d_call clone_size j_call v_call cdr3_aa cdr3_nt
- few TRBJ1-5 TRBV12-3/TRBV12-4 CASTIHGPVNQPQHF TGTGCCAGCACCATACACGGACCCGTCAATCAGCCCCAGCATTTT
- - TRBJ2-1 TRBV6-1 CASSPDPGYNEQFF TGTGCCAGCAGTCCCGACCCGGGATACAATGAGCAGTTCTTC
- - TRBJ2-5 TRBV19 CASSIVMKETQYF TGTGCCAGTAGTATTGTTATGAAAGAGACCCAGTACTTC
TRBD1 - TRBJ1-2 TRBV29-1 CSVGGQGNYGYTF TGCAGCGTTGGGGGACAGGGGAACTATGGCTACACCTTC
TRBD2 - TRBJ2-7 TRBV5-5 CASSMEAGTRRYEQYF TGTGCCAGCAGCATGGAGGCCGGGACTAGGCGCTACGAGCAGTACTTC
- - TRBJ2-7 TRBV7-9 CASSDASYEQYF TGTGCCAGCAGCGACGCTTCGTACGAGCAGTACTTC
- - TRBJ1-2 TRBV27 CASSLGADTGYTF TGTGCCAGCAGTTTAGGGGCAGACACTGGCTACACCTTC
- few TRBJ1-5 TRBV27 CASSLGGRNQPQHF TGTGCCAGCAGTTTAGGGGGTAGGAATCAGCCCCAGCATTTT
- - TRBJ1-1 TRBV29-1 CSPWGVANTEAFF TGCAGCCCATGGGGGGTGGCGAACACTGAAGCTTTCTTT
- - TRBJ2-7 TRBV27 CASSPTRPIYEQYF TGTGCCAGCAGTCCGACGCGTCCTATCTACGAGCAGTACTTC
TRBD1 many TRBJ1-2 TRBV12-3/TRBV12-4 CASSITGGGYGYTF TGTGCCAGCAGCATCACAGGGGGCGGCTATGGCTACACCTTC
TRBD2 - TRBJ2-1 TRBV5-1 CASSLVLAGVYNEQFF TGCGCCAGCAGCTTGGTTCTAGCGGGAGTGTACAATGAGCAGTTCTTC
- - TRBJ2-1 TRBV6-1 CASSEAWRLTLEQFF TGTGCCAGCAGTGAAGCTTGGCGCCTCACTTTGGAGCAGTTCTTC
- - TRBJ2-1 TRBV30 CAWISFDSYNEQFF TGTGCCTGGATAAGCTTCGATTCCTACAATGAGCAGTTCTTC
TRBD1 few TRBJ1-1 TRBV29-1 CSVSGQFEAFF TGCAGCGTTTCGGGACAGTTCGAAGCTTTCTTT
- once TRBJ2-7 TRBV29-1 CSVDSDYEQYF TGCAGCGTGGACAGTGACTACGAGCAGTACTTC
- few TRBJ1-1 TRBV6-5 CASSSNPGGLNTEAFF TGTGCCAGCAGTTCCAACCCCGGGGGACTGAACACTGAAGCTTTCTTT
- few TRBJ2-1 TRBV29-1 CSPVGRRNNEQFF TGCAGCCCCGTAGGACGGAGAAACAATGAGCAGTTCTTC